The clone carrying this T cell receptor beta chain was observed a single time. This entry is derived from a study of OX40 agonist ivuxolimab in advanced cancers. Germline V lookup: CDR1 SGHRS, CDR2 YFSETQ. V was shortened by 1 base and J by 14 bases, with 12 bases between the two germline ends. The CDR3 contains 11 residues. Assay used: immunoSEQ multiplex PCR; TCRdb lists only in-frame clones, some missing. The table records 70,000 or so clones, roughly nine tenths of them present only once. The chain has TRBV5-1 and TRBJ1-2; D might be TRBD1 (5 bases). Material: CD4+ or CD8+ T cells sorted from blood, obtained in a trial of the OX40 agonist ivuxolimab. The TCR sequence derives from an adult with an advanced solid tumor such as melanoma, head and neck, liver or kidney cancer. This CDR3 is CASSLLGDVTF. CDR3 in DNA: TGCGCCAGCAGCTTGTTAGGGGATGTTACCTTC.